What follows describes a single TCR beta chain. Its target is not known. This CDR3 is 14 amino acids long. Germline V CDR1 and CDR2: SGHRS, YFSETQ. The V and J ends lost 3 bases and 5 bases respectively, with 14 bases between them. The PCR contained 60 Vbeta and 13 Jbeta primers. Clones were sequenced by immunoSEQ multiplex PCR, and TCRdb holds only the in-frame ones, with some missing. There are around 160,000 clones in the sample; approximately 78% occur only once, and 7.5% to 9.5% lies in the top ten. These data come from a study of cytomegalovirus exposure and HLA in healthy donors. Study results and caveats: Analyses of presence and absence presupposed an approximately uniform sequencing depth across donors. Most TCR sequences showed up rarely, but some public TCRs showed up in many donors.

The V and J genes are TRBV5-1 and TRBJ1-1; a weak D match, TRBD1 (5 bases). This TCR was recovered from a male donor in good health and CMV-seropositive. Source material: PBMCs. CDR3 DNA sequence: TGCGCCAGCAGCTCCCAGGGAGGCGAGACTGAAGCTTTCTTT. Encoded protein: CASSSQGGETEAFF. Supplemented by reference TRBV5-1 and TRBJ1-1, the full variable domain reads KAGVTQTPRYLIKTRGQQVTLSCSPISGHRSVSWYQQTPGQGLQFLFEYFSETQRNKGNFPGRFSGRQFSNSRSEMNVSTLELGDSALYLCASSSQGGETEAFFGQGTRLTVV.